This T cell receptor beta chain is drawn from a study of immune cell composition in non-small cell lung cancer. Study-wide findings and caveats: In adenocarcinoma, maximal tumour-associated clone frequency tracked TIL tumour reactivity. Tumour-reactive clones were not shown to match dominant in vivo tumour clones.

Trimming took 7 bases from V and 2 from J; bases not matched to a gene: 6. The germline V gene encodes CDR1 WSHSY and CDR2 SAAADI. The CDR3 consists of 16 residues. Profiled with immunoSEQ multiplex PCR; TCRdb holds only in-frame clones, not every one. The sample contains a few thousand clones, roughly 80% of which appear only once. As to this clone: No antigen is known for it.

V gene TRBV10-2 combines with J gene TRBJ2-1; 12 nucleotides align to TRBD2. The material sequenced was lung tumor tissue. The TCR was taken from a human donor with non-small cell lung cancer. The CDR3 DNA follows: TGCGCCAGCACCCAAAGGACTAGCGGGGCCTACAATGAGCAGTTCTTC. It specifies CASTQRTSGAYNEQFF.